This T cell receptor (delta chain) is drawn from a study of gamma-delta T cells after stem cell transplantation. TCRdb re-processed the RT-PCR reads using CATT. The sample carries 1,500 to 1,800 delta-chain clones, less than 7% recorded once. This clone has more than one count but fewer than ten. TCRdb records a much larger clone's protein for this DNA, with a difference at residue 5 that likely arises from a read error; the protein given is the translation of the DNA. The CDR3 is made up of 18 amino acids. The J segment lost 1 base and the V segment lost 2 bases, leaving 13 bases of the junction unmatched. Germline values: CDR1 GEAIGNYY, CDR2 EKD.

This clonotype was obtained from a human donor. It is not recorded whose cells these are; they may come from a transplant donor. What was sequenced was gamma-delta T cells. This rearrangement joins TRDV2 to TRDJ1; 9 bases agree with TRDD3. The CDR3 region has the DNA TGTGCCTGTGACAACGTGCCTGGGGGATCCACGATCACCGATAAACTCATCTTT. It translates to CACDNVPGGSTITDKLIF.